This T cell receptor (beta chain) was captured by sequencing in a study of a mutant IDH1 vaccine in newly diagnosed glioma. The method was immunoSEQ multiplex PCR; TCRdb's version includes in-frame clones alone and lacks a portion of them. The sample includes 88,000 or so clones, about 82% of them seen just once. With regard to this clone: The antigen is unknown.

V was cut by 5 bases and J by 10 bases, with 21 bases left in between. CDR1 is SGHAT, CDR2 FQNNGV, per germline. The CDR3 totals 15 residues. The time point: week 23, last vaccination. The study gave 300 ug of mutant IDH1 20-mer peptide per vaccine dose, with topical imiquimod. Specimen: PBMCs, collected from a glioma patient whose treatment included an IDH1 peptide vaccine. The chain uses TRBV11-2 and TRBJ2-1, with D possibly being TRBD1 (6 bases). The origin of this receptor is a man younger than 40 with glioma. Some clones in this sample may be carry-over from other donors' samples. The CDR3 is CASSPLQGDLKEQFF. The CDR3 DNA sequence: TGTGCCAGCAGCCCCCTACAGGGAGATCTGAAAGAGCAGTTCTTC.